Below, 18 T cell receptor beta chains from the same sample are listed, as sequenced in a study of cytomegalovirus exposure and HLA in healthy donors. Primers for the PCR totalled 60 Vbeta and 13 Jbeta. Measured with immunoSEQ multiplex PCR; TCRdb has only the in-frame clones, and not every one. The sample includes some 150,000 clones, over 65% of them seen just once. The material sequenced was PBMCs. All receptors derive from a man aged 25-45 years in good health and CMV-seronegative.

The chain combines TRBV5-6 with TRBJ2-7; TRBD1 matches at 9 bases. The CDR3 is 15 residues long. After removal of 0 bases from V and 1 base from J, the junction contained 2 bases not matched to a gene. Germline V gene data show CDR1 as SGHDT and CDR2 as YYEEEE. For the CDR3, the DNA is TGTGCCAGCAGCTTGGCGGGACAGGGTTCCTACGAGCAGTACTTC. Residues: CASSLAGQGSYEQYF. Looking up the rest from reference TRBV5-6 and TRBJ2-7 gives the full variable domain: DAGVTQSPTHLIKTRGQQVTLRCSPKSGHDTVSWYQQALGQGPQFIFQYYEEEERQRGNFPDRFSGHQFPNYSSELNVNALLLGDSALYLCASSLAGQGSYEQYFGPGTRLTVT.

About this clone itself: Other DNA sequences in this specimen translate into the identical CDR3. V usage is TRBV5-6 and J usage is TRBJ2-5; D ambiguous. The germline V gene has CDR1 SGHDT and CDR2 YYEEEE. CDR3 length: 13 amino acids. V lost 0 bases and J 5 bases, leaving 8 bases between the germline ends. CDR3 sequence reads: CASSLAGGETQYF. As DNA, the CDR3 is TGTGCCAGCAGCTTGGCAGGTGGGGAGACCCAGTACTTC. The full variable domain, rest sourced from reference TRBV5-6 and TRBJ2-5, is DAGVTQSPTHLIKTRGQQVTLRCSPKSGHDTVSWYQQALGQGPQFIFQYYEEEERQRGNFPDRFSGHQFPNYSSELNVNALLLGDSALYLCASSLAGGETQYFGPGTRLLVL.

The genes are TRBV9 and TRBJ1-1; 7 nucleotides agree with TRBD1. CDR3 size: 16 residues. V dropped 0 bases and J dropped 0; count of bases not matched to a gene: 5. CDR1 SGDLS and CDR2 YYNGEE come from the germline V gene. The CDR3 nucleotides read TGTGCCAGCAGCGTAGGGTTGACAGGGATGAACACTGAAGCTTTCTTT. Amino acids: CASSVGLTGMNTEAFF. The full variable domain, rest sourced from reference TRBV9 and TRBJ1-1, is DSGVTQTPKHLITATGQRVTLRCSPRSGDLSVYWYQQSLDQGLQFLIQYYNGEERAKGNILERFSAQQFPDLHSELNLSSLELGDSALYFCASSVGLTGMNTEAFFGQGTRLTVV.

The chain has TRBV29-1 and TRBJ1-1; possible D gene TRBD1, 6 bases. The CDR3 loop spans 15 amino acids. Germline loops: CDR1 SQVTM, CDR2 ANQGSEA. V shed 4 bases and J shed 3 bases, with 18 bases lying between them. DNA for the CDR3: TGCAGCGTTGGGGGCCCCGGGACACCCGACACTGAAGCTTTCTTT. Translated: CSVGGPGTPDTEAFF.

The chain uses TRBV5-6 and TRBJ2-7; a possible D gene is TRBD2 (5 bases). Germline CDR1 is SGHDT and CDR2 is YYEEEE. The CDR3 has 13 amino acids. V lost 3 bases to trimming and J lost 3 bases, with 10 bases between them. The CDR3 coding sequence is TGTGCCAGCAGCTCTCCGGGAAACTACGAGCAGTACTTC. This sequence encodes CASSSPGNYEQYF. Full variable domain (missing parts from reference TRBV5-6 and TRBJ2-7): DAGVTQSPTHLIKTRGQQVTLRCSPKSGHDTVSWYQQALGQGPQFIFQYYEEEERQRGNFPDRFSGHQFPNYSSELNVNALLLGDSALYLCASSSPGNYEQYFGPGTRLTVT.

This rearrangement joins TRBV14 to TRBJ2-3, with 8 bases identical to TRBD2. Germline CDR1 SGHDN, CDR2 FVKESK. The CDR3 loop spans 15 amino acids. V lost 2 bases to trimming and J lost 4 bases; unmatched junction nucleotides: 5. The chain's CDR3 is CASSQIGGVADTQYF. For the CDR3, the DNA is TGTGCCAGCAGCCAAATCGGGGGGGTCGCAGATACGCAGTATTTT.

On this clone itself: The junction differs from germline at one of its ends, possibly a read error. V gene TRBV6-1 combines with J gene TRBJ1-2; 7 bases match TRBD1. The germline V gene encodes CDR1 MNHNS and CDR2 SASEGT. CDR3 length: 15 amino acids. CDR3 DNA sequence: TGTGCCAGCAGACCCGGTACGACAGGGAACTCTGGCTACACCTTC. The encoded protein is CASRPGTTGNSGYTF.

This clone was detected once. This chain joins TRBV5-1 and TRBJ2-1; a weak D match, TRBD2 (5 bases). With 1 base removed from V and 4 bases from J, the gap between germline ends came to 12 bases. The CDR3 length is 15 residues. Germline V CDR1 and CDR2: SGHRS, YFSETQ. CDR3 sequence (DNA): TGCGCCAGCAGCTTGATGTCGGGGAGATACAATGAGCAGTTCTTC. Translation: CASSLMSGRYNEQFF.

The chain recombines TRBV19 with TRBJ1-6; 8 bases fit TRBD1. The CDR3 runs to 14 residues. Germline loops: CDR1 LNHDA, CDR2 SQIVND (reference sequence). V lost 6 bases to trimming and J lost 9 bases; unmatched junction nucleotides: 7. The chain's CDR3 is CASRTGAPGSPLHF. CDR3 DNA sequence: TGTGCCAGTAGGACAGGGGCGCCAGGTTCACCCCTCCACTTT.

The chain couples TRBV5-4 to TRBJ1-1; 9 nucleotides line up with TRBD1. Looked up from germline, CDR1 is SGHNT and CDR2 is YYREEE (reference sequence). V was clipped by 5 bases and J by 1 base; unmatched bases: 3. The CDR3 length is 14 residues. The CDR3 protein is CASSRDRANTEAFF. CDR3 DNA: TGTGCCAGCAGTCGGGACAGGGCGAACACTGAAGCTTTCTTT.

V gene TRBV18 combines with J gene TRBJ2-5; 7 bases match TRBD1. Germline CDR1 and CDR2: KGHSH and LQKENI. This CDR3 spans 14 amino acids. V gave up 5 bases and J gave up 2 bases; unmatched junction bases: 5. CDR3 amino acids: CASSAGTVQETQYF. The CDR3, as DNA: TGTGCCAGCTCAGCTGGGACAGTTCAAGAGACCCAGTACTTC.

The genes are TRBV5-1 and TRBJ1-3, with D perhaps TRBD1 (6 bases). V lost 4 bases and J lost 1, with 15 bases in between. CDR3 length: 16 residues. Looked up from germline, CDR1 is SGHRS and CDR2 is YFSETQ. The CDR3 sequence is CASSQPGHDSGNTIYF. The CDR3, as DNA: TGCGCCAGCAGCCAACCGGGACACGATTCTGGAAACACCATATATTTT.

In its sample, this clone was seen a few times. CDR3: CASSPSQPSGANVLTF. CDR3 bases: TGCGCCAGCTCCCCTTCACAACCGTCGGGGGCCAACGTCCTGACTTTC. This chain joins TRBV5-1 and TRBJ2-6; D gene uncertain. The length of the CDR3 is 16 residues. V lost 7 bases, J lost 4 bases, and 18 bases lay in between. The germline V gene has CDR1 SGHRS and CDR2 YFSETQ. The whole variable domain, remainder taken from reference TRBV5-1 and TRBJ2-6, is KAGVTQTPRYLIKTRGQQVTLSCSPISGHRSVSWYQQTPGQGLQFLFEYFSETQRNKGNFPGRFSGRQFSNSRSEMNVSTLELGDSALYLCASSPSQPSGANVLTFGAGSRLTVL.

This clone has just a few counts. This chain joins TRBV4-1 and TRBJ1-1; the D gene is possibly TRBD1 (6 bases). With 0 bases removed from V and 7 bases from J, the gap between germline ends came to 12 bases. Looked up from germline, CDR1 is MGHRA and CDR2 is YSYEKL. This CDR3 is 14 amino acids long. For the CDR3, the DNA is TGCGCCAGCAGCCAAGATCCAGGGGCGGTTGAAGCTTTCTTT. Translation gives CASSQDPGAVEAFF.

The chain employs TRBV5-1 and TRBJ1-4; 7 nucleotides line up with TRBD1. The CDR3 totals 14 residues. Germline CDR1 reads SGHRS; CDR2 reads YFSETQ. The J segment lost 8 bases and the V segment lost 1 base, leaving 5 bases of the junction unmatched. Written as DNA, the CDR3 is TGCGCCAGCAGCTTGAGGCAGGGGGACGAAAAACTGTTTTTT. As protein: CASSLRQGDEKLFF. Filled out from reference TRBV5-1 and TRBJ1-4, the complete variable domain reads KAGVTQTPRYLIKTRGQQVTLSCSPISGHRSVSWYQQTPGQGLQFLFEYFSETQRNKGNFPGRFSGRQFSNSRSEMNVSTLELGDSALYLCASSLRQGDEKLFFGSGTQLSVL.

The chain joins TRBV28 to TRBJ2-7; 7 bases are a match to TRBD2. The CDR3 extends over 14 amino acids. CDR1 is MDHEN, CDR2 SYDVKM, per germline. Unmatched junction bases numbered 9, after V lost 5 bases and J lost 5 bases. The CDR3 here is CASSPRTSSHEQYF. For the CDR3, the DNA is TGTGCCAGCAGTCCGCGGACTAGTTCCCACGAGCAGTACTTC.

This clone appeared a few times. The V call is TRBV28, the J call TRBJ1-6; D is possibly TRBD1 (5 bases). The CDR3 spans 13 residues. The V and J ends lost 3 bases and 6 bases respectively, with 6 bases between them. CDR1 is MDHEN, CDR2 SYDVKM, per germline. CDR3 in DNA: TGTGCCAGCAGTTTCCAGGGTAATTCACCCCTCCACTTT. It codes for CASSFQGNSPLHF.

V and J are TRBV28 and TRBJ1-1; D is undetermined. Germline CDR1 reads MDHEN; CDR2 reads SYDVKM. The CDR3 has 12 amino acids. V shed 3 bases and J shed 5 bases, with 7 bases lying between them. CDR3 DNA: TGTGCCAGCAGTTTCGGGGAAACTGAAGCTTTCTTT. It translates to CASSFGETEAFF.